The 24 T cell receptor beta chains in this list originate from one sample, sequenced in a study of blood T cell repertoires in COVID-19 (dated by TCRdb to the early 2020s). The method behind the library was the immunoSEQ multiplex PCR assay. Not all clones reach the TCRdb copy of this immuneACCESS table, which keeps in-frame sequences only. Checked studies attribute under half of the gap to unresolved V genes and leave the rest unexplained. Recorded for this sample are over 200,000 clones; roughly 78% of them occurred a single time. In total, the top ten clones hold 12% of the sample. Sequencing used peripheral blood. The receptors were gathered from a middle-aged woman with acute or convalescent COVID-19.

The chain carries TRBV5-1 and TRBJ2-7; D possibly corresponds to TRBD2 (5 bases). This CDR3 spans 14 amino acids. CDR1 and CDR2 (germline): SGHRS, YFSETQ. Trimming left V 0 bases short and J 5 bases short, with 12 bases between. DNA for the CDR3: TGCGCCAGCAGCTTGGTTGGTATGAGGGACGAGCAGTACTTC. This sequence encodes CASSLVGMRDEQYF.

The genes are TRBV28 and TRBJ2-7; 11 positions agree with TRBD1. The CDR3 has 14 residues. The junction had 2 bases not matched to a gene; V was cut back by 7 bases and J by 0 bases. The V gene's germline CDR1 is MDHEN and CDR2 SYDVKM. For the CDR3, the DNA is TGTGCCAGCACCGGGACAGGGGGCTCCTACGAGCAGTACTTC. Translation: CASTGTGGSYEQYF.

The V gene is TRBV3-1 (or the pseudogene TRBV3-2), the J gene TRBJ1-4, with 10 bases lining up with TRBD1. The V segment lost 1 base and the J segment 7 bases; nucleotides outside the gene matches: 0. The length of the CDR3 is 14 residues. Germline V CDR1 and CDR2: LGHDT, YNNKEL (reference sequence). CDR3 loop: CASSQGTGGEKLFF. The CDR3 nucleotides are TGTGCCAGCAGCCAAGGGACAGGGGGTGAAAAACTGTTTTTT.

The V gene is TRBV3-1 (or the pseudogene TRBV3-2), the J gene TRBJ1-1, with D possibly TRBD1 on 5 matching bases. The germline V gene encodes CDR1 LGHDT and CDR2 YNNKEL (reference sequence). The CDR3 totals 15 residues. V was clipped by 3 bases and J by 0 bases, with 11 bases between them. The CDR3 coding sequence is TGTGCCAGCAGCCAGGCAGGGATAGTGAACACTGAAGCTTTCTTT. This encodes CASSQAGIVNTEAFF.

The chain employs TRBV11-2 and TRBJ1-2, with D uncertain. Per germline, CDR1 SGHAT and CDR2 FQNNGV. This CDR3 comprises 14 residues. The ends were cut back, 1 base at V and 2 bases at J, with 8 bases in the middle. CDR3 protein: CASSLGGVNYGYTF. Written as DNA, the CDR3 is TGTGCCAGCAGCTTAGGTGGAGTGAACTATGGCTACACCTTC.

The chain uses TRBV5-1 and TRBJ1-2, with TRBD1 as a possible D gene (6 bases). V was shortened by 7 bases and J by 1 base, with 11 bases between the two germline ends. The CDR3 runs to 13 residues. In germline, CDR1 is SGHRS, CDR2 YFSETQ. The chain's CDR3 is CASREGVNYGYTF. CDR3 coding DNA: TGCGCCAGCCGAGAGGGGGTTAACTATGGCTACACCTTC.

This sequence joins TRBV29-1 and TRBJ1-2, with TRBD1 matching 8 bases. The germline CDR1 and CDR2 sequences are SQVTM and ANQGSEA. The CDR3 runs 14 residues. Germline trimming cut 6 bases from V and 2 bases from J; bases unmatched to any gene: 8. This CDR3 reads CSVARGRENYGYTF. The CDR3 DNA reads TGCAGCGTGGCCAGGGGGCGGGAAAACTATGGCTACACCTTC.

The CDR3 here is CASKNRDSNEQFF. The CDR3 region has the DNA TGTGCCAGCAAAAACCGGGACAGCAATGAGCAGTTCTTC. The chain uses TRBV11-2 and TRBJ2-1; TRBD1 matches 7 bases. CDR3 length: 13 amino acids. From germline, CDR1 is SGHAT and CDR2 FQNNGV. V lost 7 bases, J lost 6 bases, and 6 bases stayed unmatched.

Details on this clone: Additional DNA sequences in this sample encode the identical CDR3. The chain has TRBV7-9 and TRBJ2-7; TRBD2 is a possible D gene (5 bases). This CDR3 comprises 13 residues. From germline, CDR1 is SEHNR and CDR2 FQNEAQ (reference sequence). V was clipped by 3 bases and J by 1 base, with 7 bases between them. CDR3 DNA: TGTGCCAGCAGCTTGAGCGGTTCCTACGAGCAGTACTTC. Translated: CASSLSGSYEQYF.

V is TRBV6-5 and J is TRBJ1-3; 10 nucleotides align to TRBD1. Germline V lookup: CDR1 MNHEY, CDR2 SVGAGI. Trimming at V came to 7 bases and at J to 4 bases, leaving 4 bases not matched to a gene. The CDR3 is made up of 14 amino acids. The CDR3 is CASIRTGGGNTIYF. The CDR3 region has the DNA TGTGCCAGCATTCGGACAGGGGGAGGAAACACCATATATTTT.

The chain has TRBV5-1 and TRBJ2-1; 12 bases agree with TRBD2. V lost 0 bases and J lost 9; bases outside the gene matches: 4. The CDR3 loop spans 15 amino acids. Germline CDR1 reads SGHRS; CDR2 reads YFSETQ. This CDR3 reads CASSLGTSGMIEQFF. CDR3 nucleotides: TGCGCCAGCAGCTTGGGGACTAGCGGGATGATTGAGCAGTTCTTC.

The V and J genes are TRBV3-1 (or the pseudogene TRBV3-2) and TRBJ2-3; 9 bases agree with TRBD2. The CDR3 runs to 14 residues. The V gene's germline CDR1 is LGHDT and CDR2 YNNKEL (reference sequence). Losses at the gene ends were 3 bases for V and 4 bases for J; bases not matched to a gene: 2. In DNA form, the CDR3 reads TGTGCCAGCAGCCAGCAGCGGGAGGCAGATACGCAGTATTTT. Protein product: CASSQQREADTQYF.

The chain joins TRBV6-2 or TRBV6-3 to TRBJ2-3; tentative D call: TRBD2 (5 bases). This CDR3 spans 16 amino acids. Trimming took 0 bases from V and 2 from J, leaving 12 bases between them. Germline assignment: CDR1 MNHEY and CDR2 SVGEGT. CDR3 DNA sequence: TGTGCCAGCAGTTACTCGATTCTAGCAAACACAGATACGCAGTATTTT. This encodes CASSYSILANTDTQYF.

The rearrangement uses TRBV19 and TRBJ1-1; the D gene is possibly TRBD1 (6 bases). The CDR3 consists of 13 residues. With 5 bases removed from V and 0 bases from J, the gap between germline ends came to 7 bases. Germline CDR1 is LNHDA and CDR2 is SQIVND (reference sequence). CDR3 bases: TGTGCCAGTAGTTGGGGGCTGAACACTGAAGCTTTCTTT. Amino acids: CASSWGLNTEAFF.

The chain joins TRBV7-9 to TRBJ2-5; the match to TRBD2 covers 7 bases. Unmatched junction bases numbered 3, after V lost 0 bases and J lost 2 bases. Germline V gene sequence: CDR1 SEHNR, CDR2 FQNEAQ (reference sequence). This CDR3 has 15 residues. CDR3 nucleotides: TGTGCCAGCAGCTTAGCGGGGGGGAGTCAAGAGACCCAGTACTTC. Translated, it gives CASSLAGGSQETQYF. Combining the CDR3 with reference TRBV7-9 and TRBJ2-5 gives the whole variable domain DTGVSQNPRHKITKRGQNVTFRCDPISEHNRLYWYRQTLGQGPEFLTYFQNEAQLEKSRLLSDRFSAERPKGSFSTLEIQRTEQGDSAMYLCASSLAGGSQETQYFGPGTRLLVL.

The rearrangement joins TRBV20-1 to TRBJ2-7; 9 positions agree with TRBD2. CDR1 is DFQATT, CDR2 SNEGSKA, per germline (reference sequence). This CDR3 is 15 amino acids long. V shed 3 bases, J shed 1 base, and the junction held 7 bases outside the gene matches. The CDR3 DNA follows: TGCAGTGCTAGTAAGGGGACTAGCTCTTCCTACGAGCAGTACTTC. Translation gives CSASKGTSSSYEQYF.

The genes are TRBV19 and TRBJ1-6, with TRBD1 matching over 10 bases. Per germline, CDR1 LNHDA and CDR2 SQIVND (reference sequence). The junction had 7 bases not matched to a gene; V was cut back by 4 bases and J by 7 bases. The CDR3 length is 16 residues. For the CDR3, the DNA is TGTGCCAGTAGTACCCGGACAGGGGGAAAGAATTCACCCCTCCACTTT. Translated: CASSTRTGGKNSPLHF.

The chain couples TRBV27 to TRBJ2-1; unclear D gene. In germline, CDR1 is MNHEY, CDR2 SMNVEV (reference sequence). CDR3 size: 15 residues. Trimming cost V 8 bases and J 0 bases, with 14 bases left between them. CDR3 nucleotides: TGTGCCAGCCCCCCTTATAGCCGCTCCTACAATGAGCAGTTCTTC. Translating gives CASPPYSRSYNEQFF.

This clone was observed a handful of times. The gene calls are TRBV5-1 and TRBJ2-3; D unresolved. Trimming shortened V by 7 bases and J by 3 bases, and 6 bases separated the two germline ends. Germline loops: CDR1 SGHRS, CDR2 YFSETQ. The CDR3 covers 11 residues. DNA of the CDR3: TGCGCCAGCGCCGGGACAGATACGCAGTATTTT. Protein sequence: CASAGTDTQYF.

This rearrangement joins TRBV5-1 to TRBJ1-2; D gene unclear. Germline V gives CDR1 SGHRS, CDR2 YFSETQ. Trimming pared 0 bases from V and 3 bases from J, leaving 9 bases between. The CDR3 is made up of 14 amino acids. DNA of the CDR3: TGCGCCAGCAGCTTGGGTCGCGTATACTATGGCTACACCTTC. Translated: CASSLGRVYYGYTF.

The V and J genes are TRBV4-2 and TRBJ2-3, with TRBD2 identical over 7 bases. The V gene's germline CDR1 is LGHNA and CDR2 YNFKEQ. The trim removed 3 bases at V and 3 bases at J, leaving 12 bases unmatched. The CDR3 has 17 amino acids. The CDR3 region is CASSHPWEGAMTDTQYF. The CDR3 DNA is TGTGCCAGCAGCCACCCGTGGGAGGGTGCGATGACAGATACGCAGTATTTT.

V usage is TRBV9 and J usage is TRBJ2-7; 9 bases match TRBD1. The germline CDR1 and CDR2 sequences are SGDLS and YYNGEE. Unmatched junction bases numbered 8, after V lost 4 bases and J lost 3 bases. The CDR3 has 15 residues. CDR3 DNA: TGTGCCAGCAGCCCCCGGACAGGGGAACTCTACGAGCAGTACTTC. This encodes CASSPRTGELYEQYF.

The chain recombines TRBV9 with TRBJ2-1; 7 bases fit TRBD1. The V segment lost 6 bases and the J segment 0 bases; nucleotides outside the gene matches: 6. The CDR3 loop spans 15 amino acids. The germline CDR1 and CDR2 sequences are SGDLS and YYNGEE. CDR3 residues: CASTQGTDSYNEQFF. DNA for the CDR3: TGTGCCAGCACCCAAGGGACAGACTCCTACAATGAGCAGTTCTTC.

The genes are TRBV6-5 and TRBJ1-1; D is possibly TRBD1 (5 bases). CDR1 and CDR2 (germline): MNHEY, SVGAGI. Trimming left V 7 bases short and J 1 base short, with 10 bases between. This CDR3 is 13 amino acids long. The CDR3 protein is CASKRQRNTEAFF. In DNA form, the CDR3 reads TGTGCCAGCAAACGACAGAGGAACACTGAAGCTTTCTTT.